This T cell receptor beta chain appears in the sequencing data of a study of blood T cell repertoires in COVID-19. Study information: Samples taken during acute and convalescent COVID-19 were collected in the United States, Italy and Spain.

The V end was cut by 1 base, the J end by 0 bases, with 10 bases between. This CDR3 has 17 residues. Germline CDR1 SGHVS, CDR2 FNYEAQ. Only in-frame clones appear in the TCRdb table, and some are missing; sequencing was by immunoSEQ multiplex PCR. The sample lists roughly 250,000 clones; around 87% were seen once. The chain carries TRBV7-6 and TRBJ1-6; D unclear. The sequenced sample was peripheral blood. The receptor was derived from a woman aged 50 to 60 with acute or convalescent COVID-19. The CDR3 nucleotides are TGTGCCAGCAGCTTAGTATCGGGGAGCTCCTATAATTCACCCCTCCACTTT. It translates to CASSLVSGSSYNSPLHF.